This T cell receptor (beta chain) was identified in a study of T-cell memory formation after mild COVID-19. Germline loops: CDR1 SGHTA, CDR2 FQGNSA. Germline trimming cut 2 bases from V and 5 bases from J; bases unmatched to any gene: 4. CDR3 size: 14 residues. Overall study findings and caveats: Confirmation was lacking for SARS-CoV-2 specificity of second-wave clones that peaked on day 37. Pre-infection memory carried some responding clones, suggesting that cross-reactive memory joined.

TCRdb processed the 5' RACE reads anew with MiXCR; each CDR3 protein has one entry. The sample yields roughly 40,000 distinct CDR3 sequences, under 7.5% seen once. Comment on this clonotype: Antigen: not known.

The chain uses TRBV7-2 and TRBJ2-7, with 9 bases matching TRBD2. The clonotype was recovered from a man in his late teens or twenties who had mild COVID-19 (a few samples of this study predate the infection). Cell type and time point are not known. The specimen sequenced was PBMCs or a T cell subset sorted from them (not recorded which). CDR3 nucleotides: TGTGCCAGCAGCTTACTTTCTAGCGGGGACGAGCAGTACTTC. It yields the protein CASSLLSSGDEQYF.